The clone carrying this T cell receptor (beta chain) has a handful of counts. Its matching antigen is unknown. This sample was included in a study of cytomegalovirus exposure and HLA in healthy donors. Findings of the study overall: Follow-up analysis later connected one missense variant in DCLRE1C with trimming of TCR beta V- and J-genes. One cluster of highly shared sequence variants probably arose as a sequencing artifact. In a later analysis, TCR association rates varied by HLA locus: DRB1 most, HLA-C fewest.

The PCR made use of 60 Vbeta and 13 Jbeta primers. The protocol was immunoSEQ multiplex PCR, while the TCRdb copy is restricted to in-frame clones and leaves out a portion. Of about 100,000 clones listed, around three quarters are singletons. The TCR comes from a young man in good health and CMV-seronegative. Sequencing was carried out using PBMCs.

In nucleotides, the CDR3 is TGTGCCAGCAGGCCCGAACTAGCGGGCCGGCACGAGCAGTACTTC. Translated, it gives CASRPELAGRHEQYF. The chain joins TRBV5-4 to TRBJ2-7, with 9 positions matching TRBD2. The CDR3 is 15 residues long. From germline, CDR1 is SGHNT and CDR2 YYREEE (reference sequence). V shed 5 bases, J shed 5 bases, and the junction held 11 bases outside the gene matches.